A single sample is the source of the 3 T cell receptor beta chains below, sequenced in a study of T cell repertoires in cytomegalovirus infection. TCRdb processed the reads anew with MiXCR; each CDR3 protein has one entry. The sample has more than 350,000 distinct CDR3 sequences; about 33% are singletons. Source material: PBMCs. The receptor set was obtained from a human donor in good health (CMV status not recorded). Some clones in this sample may be carry-over from other donors' samples.

This clonotype occurred a few times. This chain uses TRBV10-3 with TRBJ2-2, with D possibly matching TRBD2 (5 bases). CDR3 length: 14 amino acids. Germline CDR1 is ENHRY and CDR2 is SYGVKD. V was pared by 6 bases and J by 0 bases, with 8 bases between. The CDR3 reads CAIRAGANTGELFF. The CDR3 nucleotides are TGTGCCATCAGGGCCGGGGCGAACACCGGGGAGCTGTTTTTT.

The chain recombines TRBV5-6 with TRBJ2-5, with a possible D match to TRBD2 (5 bases). The length of the CDR3 is 13 residues. Germline-derived CDR1 and CDR2 are SGHDT and YYEEEE. The ends were cut back, 1 base at V and 5 bases at J, with 9 bases in the middle. In nucleotides, the CDR3 is TGTGCCAGCAGCTTGTTATCGGGGGAGACCCAGTACTTC. Encoded protein: CASSLLSGETQYF.

This clonotype was picked up a small number of times. The chain uses TRBV7-6 and TRBJ2-3; TRBD1 might be the D (6 bases). Trimming removed 3 bases from V and 5 bases from J, with 12 bases in between. The CDR3 runs 14 residues. Germline V CDR1 and CDR2: SGHVS, FNYEAQ. Here the CDR3 reads CASSFGGLKDTQYF. The CDR3 DNA sequence: TGTGCCAGCAGCTTTGGGGGCCTCAAAGATACGCAGTATTTT. The entire variable domain, with the rest obtained from reference TRBV7-6 and TRBJ2-3, is as follows: GAGVSQSPRYKVTKRGQDVALRCDPISGHVSLYWYRQALGQGPEFLTYFNYEAQQDKSGLPNDRFSAERPEGSISTLTIQRTEQRDSAMYRCASSFGGLKDTQYFGPGTRLTVL.